The 10 T cell receptor beta chains below come from one sample, sequenced in a study of CD8 T cells in Susac syndrome. Reverse transcription of about 0.5 to 1 ug RNA used random hexamers. TCRdb independently ran MiXCR on the immunoSEQ multiplex PCR reads; one entry per CDR3 protein. The sample holds around 170,000 distinct CDR3 sequences, roughly 95% seen once. Sequenced input: CD4+ T cells from PBMCs. These receptors were obtained from a human donor with Susac syndrome.

The chain uses TRBV6-5 and TRBJ2-6; a possible D gene is TRBD2 (5 bases). The V gene's germline CDR1 is MNHEY and CDR2 SVGAGI. This CDR3 has 16 amino acids. Trimming pared 0 bases from V and 2 bases from J, leaving 8 bases between. CDR3 sequence: CASSYSRDAGANVLTF. CDR3 DNA: TGTGCCAGCAGTTACTCCCGGGATGCTGGGGCCAACGTCCTGACTTTC.

The V call is TRBV3-1, the J call TRBJ2-1; D might be TRBD2 (5 bases). The ends were cut back, 0 bases at V and 5 bases at J, with 8 bases in the middle. Germline CDR1 is LGHDT and CDR2 is YNNKEL (reference sequence). This CDR3 has 14 residues. The CDR3 is CASSQELGNNEQFF. CDR3 coding DNA: TGTGCCAGCAGCCAAGAACTCGGGAACAATGAGCAGTTCTTC.

This chain connects TRBV5-1 to TRBJ2-7, with a weak D call TRBD1 (5 bases). V was clipped by 2 bases and J by 6 bases, with 15 bases between them. Germline CDR1 SGHRS, CDR2 YFSETQ. The CDR3 is 14 residues long. CDR3 nucleotides: TGCGCCAGCAGCTTCTCCATAGACAGCTTCGAGCAGTACTTC. The encoded protein is CASSFSIDSFEQYF. Variable domain in full (rest from reference TRBV5-1 and TRBJ2-7): KAGVTQTPRYLIKTRGQQVTLSCSPISGHRSVSWYQQTPGQGLQFLFEYFSETQRNKGNFPGRFSGRQFSNSRSEMNVSTLELGDSALYLCASSFSIDSFEQYFGPGTRLTVT.

The genes are TRBV3-1 and TRBJ2-1; a weak D match, TRBD2 (5 bases). V was shortened by 4 bases and J by 1 base, with 14 bases between the two germline ends. This CDR3 has 16 amino acids. Per germline, CDR1 LGHDT and CDR2 YNNKEL (reference sequence). The CDR3 loop is CASSPKGLNSYNEQFF. The CDR3 nucleotides are TGTGCCAGCAGCCCCAAAGGACTGAATTCCTACAATGAGCAGTTCTTC.

The chain recombines TRBV20-1 with TRBJ2-2; TRBD1 aligns across 7 bases. This CDR3 region has 14 residues. V lost 1 base and J lost 5; bases outside the gene matches: 4. Germline V lookup: CDR1 DFQATT, CDR2 SNEGSKA (reference sequence). The CDR3 nucleotides read TGCAGTGCTAGAGGCCGGGACAGTACCGGGGAGCTGTTTTTT. This translates into CSARGRDSTGELFF.

This clonotype has just one count. The V call is TRBV29-1, the J call TRBJ2-1; D ambiguous. V lost 7 bases, J lost 4 bases, and 14 bases lay in between. Germline V lookup: CDR1 SQVTM, CDR2 ANQGSEA. CDR3 length equals 13 residues. The CDR3 nucleotides are TGCAGCGGGTCAGGCATGCTTTACAATGAGCAGTTCTTC. As protein: CSGSGMLYNEQFF.

The chain is built from TRBV30 and TRBJ2-7; D is tentatively TRBD1 or TRBD2 (6 bases each). Per the germline V gene, CDR1 is GTSNPN and CDR2 is SVGIG (reference sequence). V lost 2 bases, J lost 0 bases, and 14 bases lay in between. This CDR3 spans 15 amino acids. DNA for the CDR3: TGTGCCTGGAGTCAGTTAGGGGGGAGCTCCTACGAGCAGTACTTC. Its translation: CAWSQLGGSSYEQYF.

The chain has TRBV9 and TRBJ1-1, with D perhaps TRBD1 (6 bases). V was cut by 0 bases and J by 0 bases, with 15 bases left in between. This CDR3 is 17 amino acids long. Germline loops: CDR1 SGDLS, CDR2 YYNGEE. The CDR3 sequence is CASSVGIGRGMNTEAFF. DNA for the CDR3: TGTGCCAGCAGCGTAGGGATCGGCAGGGGTATGAACACTGAAGCTTTCTTT.

The CDR3, as DNA: TGCAGTGCACCTGGGACAGTTTACGAGCAGTACTTC. Protein: CSAPGTVYEQYF. This chain links TRBV20-1 with TRBJ2-7; 7 bases agree with TRBD1. From germline, CDR1 is DFQATT and CDR2 SNEGSKA (reference sequence). The CDR3 runs 12 residues. V was pared by 6 bases and J by 4 bases, with 6 bases of the junction left unmatched.

This chain joins TRBV5-1 and TRBJ2-1, with D maybe TRBD1 (6 bases). Trimming removed 0 bases at V and 5 bases at J, with 12 bases between. The length of the CDR3 is 15 residues. Germline values: CDR1 SGHRS, CDR2 YFSETQ. The CDR3 protein is CASSLGAGVNNEQFF. Written as DNA, the CDR3 is TGCGCCAGCAGCTTGGGGGCAGGGGTCAACAATGAGCAGTTCTTC.